This passage covers 11 T cell receptor beta chains from one sample sequenced in a study of T cells in Graves' hyperthyroidism and ophthalmopathy. Researchers took RNA transcripts and amplified the TCR beta CDR3 regions from them. TCR CDR3 regions were first amplified by RT-PCR with HTBI primers. TCRdb reprocessed the multiplex PCR reads with MiXCR, giving one entry per CDR3 protein. The sample lists about 710,000 distinct CDR3 sequences; around 15% were seen once. Sequenced input: blood. These receptors were obtained from a man younger than 30 with Graves' hyperthyroidism.

The sample holds a few counts of this clonotype. The chain uses TRBV11-2 and TRBJ2-3, with D possibly being TRBD1 (6 bases). Germline V gene lookup returns CDR1 SGHAT and CDR2 FQNNGV. The CDR3 loop spans 17 amino acids. The ends were cut back, 0 bases at V and 3 bases at J, with 16 bases in the middle. The CDR3 region has the DNA TGTGCCAGCAGCTTAGATATGGGGATGGGGGCGACAGATACGCAGTATTTT. It codes for CASSLDMGMGATDTQYF.

This clonotype was recorded at least ten times. The chain is built from TRBV28 and TRBJ2-3, with D perhaps being TRBD1 or TRBD2 (6 bases each). Trimming removed 3 bases from V and 4 bases from J, with 14 bases in between. Looked up from germline, CDR1 is MDHEN and CDR2 is SYDVKM. The CDR3 contains 15 residues. Here the CDR3 reads CASSLRGEAADTQYF. CDR3 in DNA: TGTGCCAGCAGTTTGAGGGGGGAGGCCGCAGATACGCAGTATTTT.

This rearrangement joins TRBV27 to TRBJ1-6; possibly TRBD1 for D (6 bases). This CDR3 is built from 18 residues. With 6 bases removed from V and 4 bases from J, the gap between germline ends came to 22 bases. Germline V CDR1 and CDR2: MNHEY, SMNVEV (reference sequence). CDR3 DNA: TGTGCCAGCAGCCGCCTCATTCAGGGGAGATCTTATAATTCACCCCTCCACTTT. The encoded protein is CASSRLIQGRSYNSPLHF.

Many counts were recorded for this clonotype. The CDR3 DNA is TGTGCCAGCAGCTTGGGACAGGCCTTGGGCTACACCTTC. Residues: CASSLGQALGYTF. This chain links TRBV5-6 with TRBJ1-2; tentatively, D is TRBD1 (6 bases). Germline V gives CDR1 SGHDT, CDR2 YYEEEE. Trimming removed 0 bases from V and 8 bases from J, with 11 bases in between. This CDR3 comprises 13 residues.

This chain uses TRBV4-3 with TRBJ2-1; no clear D gene. Trimming pared 4 bases from V and 4 bases from J, leaving 11 bases between. This CDR3 is 14 amino acids long. From germline, CDR1 is LGHNA and CDR2 YSLEER. The CDR3 protein is CASSPLALYNEQFF. The CDR3 DNA sequence: TGCGCCAGCAGCCCCTTGGCCCTATACAATGAGCAGTTCTTC.

This clonotype was seen a few times. A read error may account for a junction end that differs from germline. The chain recombines TRBV2 with TRBJ2-7, with D possibly called TRBD1 or TRBD2 (5 bases each). The CDR3 sequence is 14 residues long. From germline, CDR1 is SNHLY and CDR2 FYNNEI. The CDR3 loop is CTSSDGDLPYEQYF. In nucleotides, the CDR3 is TGTACCAGCAGTGATGGGGACCTGCCCTACGAGCAGTACTTC.

The rearrangement joins TRBV12-5 to TRBJ2-3; D is tentatively TRBD1 or TRBD2 (6 bases each). Trimming took 2 bases from V and 4 from J, leaving 22 bases between them. The germline CDR1 and CDR2 sequences are LGHNT and FRNRAP. The CDR3 runs to 18 residues. Written as DNA, the CDR3 is TGTGCTAGTGGTTTGACCCCCACAGGGAGGAATAAAGCAGATACGCAGTATTTT. Translated, it gives CASGLTPTGRNKADTQYF. Full variable domain (missing parts from reference TRBV12-5 and TRBJ2-3): DARVTQTPRHKVTEMGQEVTMRCQPILGHNTVFWYRQTMMQGLELLAYFRNRAPLDDSGMPKDRFSAEMPDATLATLKIQPSEPRDSAVYFCASGLTPTGRNKADTQYFGPGTRLTVL.

In this sample, this clonotype turned up many times. The V call is TRBV20-1, the J call TRBJ2-3; 9 nucleotides align to TRBD2. Germline CDR1 and CDR2: DFQATT and SNEGSKA (reference sequence). CDR3 size: 16 residues. The V gene end was trimmed by 0 bases and the J gene end by 3 bases; junction bases not matched to a gene: 7. Here the CDR3 reads CSARDLSGSTTDTQYF. DNA for the CDR3: TGCAGTGCTAGAGATCTTAGCGGGAGTACGACAGATACGCAGTATTTT.

This clonotype was counted ten times or more. The chain carries TRBV3-1 and TRBJ2-1; maybe TRBD2 (6 bases). CDR3 length: 16 residues. V lost 2 bases to trimming and J lost 6 bases, with 17 bases between them. Germline CDR1 LGHDT, CDR2 YNNKEL (reference sequence). This CDR3 is CASSQPLGGYSNEQFF. The CDR3 DNA is TGTGCCAGCAGCCAACCCCTCGGGGGATACAGCAATGAGCAGTTCTTC.

This rearrangement joins TRBV20-1 to TRBJ2-2; D assignment may be TRBD1 or TRBD2 (5 bases each). CDR1 and CDR2 (germline): DFQATT, SNEGSKA (reference sequence). The CDR3 sequence is 14 residues long. Deletions cut 1 base from V and 1 base from J, with 7 bases between. The CDR3 region has the DNA TGCAGTGCTAGAGTGAGGGGGAACACCGGGGAGCTGTTTTTT. This translates into CSARVRGNTGELFF.

Many counts were recorded for this clonotype. The chain joins TRBV12-3 or TRBV12-4 to TRBJ1-5, with 10 bases that match TRBD1. The CDR3 is made up of 16 amino acids. V trimming: 5 bases; J trimming: 4 bases; junction bases outside the gene matches: 8. The CDR3 protein is CASSAGQGRWNQPQHF. The CDR3 region has the DNA TGTGCCAGCAGTGCGGGACAGGGGCGCTGGAATCAGCCCCAGCATTTT.